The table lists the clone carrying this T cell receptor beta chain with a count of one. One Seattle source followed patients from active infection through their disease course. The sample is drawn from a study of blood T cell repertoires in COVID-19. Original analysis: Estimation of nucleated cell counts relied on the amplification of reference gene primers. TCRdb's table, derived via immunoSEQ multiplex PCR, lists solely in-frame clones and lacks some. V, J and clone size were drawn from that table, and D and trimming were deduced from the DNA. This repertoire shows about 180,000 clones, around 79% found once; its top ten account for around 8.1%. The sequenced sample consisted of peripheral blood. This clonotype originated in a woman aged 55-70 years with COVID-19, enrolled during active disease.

In nucleotides, the CDR3 is TGTGCCAGCAGCCTACAAGAGACCCAGTACTTC. Protein sequence: CASSLQETQYF. The chain uses TRBV6-5 and TRBJ2-5, with unresolved D. CDR3 length: 11 residues. V lost 6 bases, J lost 2 bases, and 4 bases lay in between. The germline CDR1 and CDR2 sequences are MNHEY and SVGAGI.